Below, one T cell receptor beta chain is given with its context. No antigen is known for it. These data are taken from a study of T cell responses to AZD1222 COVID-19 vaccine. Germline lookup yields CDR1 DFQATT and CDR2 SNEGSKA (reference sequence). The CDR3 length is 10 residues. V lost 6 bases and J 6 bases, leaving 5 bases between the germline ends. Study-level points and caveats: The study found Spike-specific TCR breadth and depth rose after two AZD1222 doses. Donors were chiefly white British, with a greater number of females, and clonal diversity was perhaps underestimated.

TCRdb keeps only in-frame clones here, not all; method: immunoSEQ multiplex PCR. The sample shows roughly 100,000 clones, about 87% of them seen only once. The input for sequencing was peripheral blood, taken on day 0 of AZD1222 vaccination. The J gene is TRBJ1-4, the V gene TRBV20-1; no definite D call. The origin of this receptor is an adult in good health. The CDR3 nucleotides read TGCAGTGCGTTGGATGAAAAACTGTTTTTT. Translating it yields CSALDEKLFF.